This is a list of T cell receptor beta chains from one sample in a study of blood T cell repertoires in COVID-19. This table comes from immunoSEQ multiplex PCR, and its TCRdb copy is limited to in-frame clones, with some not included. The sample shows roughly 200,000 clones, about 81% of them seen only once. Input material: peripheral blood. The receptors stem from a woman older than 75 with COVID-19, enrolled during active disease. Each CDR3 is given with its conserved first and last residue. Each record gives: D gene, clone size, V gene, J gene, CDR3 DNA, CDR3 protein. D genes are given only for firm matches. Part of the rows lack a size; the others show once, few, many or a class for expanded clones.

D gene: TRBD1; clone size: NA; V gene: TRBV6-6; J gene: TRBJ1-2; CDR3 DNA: TGTGCCAGCAGTTCCCCGGACAGGGCGGGCTATGGCTACACCTTC; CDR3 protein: CASSSPDRAGYGYTF
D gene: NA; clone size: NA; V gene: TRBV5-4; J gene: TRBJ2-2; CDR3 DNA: TGTGCCAGCAGCTTGGAAAGGGGGTATGGGGAGCTGTTTTTT; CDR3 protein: CASSLERGYGELFF
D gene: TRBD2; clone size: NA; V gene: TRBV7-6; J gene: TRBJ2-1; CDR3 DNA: TGTGCCAGCAGCCTAAGCGGGGATGAGCAGTTCTTC; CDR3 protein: CASSLSGDEQFF
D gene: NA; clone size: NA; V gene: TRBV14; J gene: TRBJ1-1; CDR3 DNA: TGTGCCAGCAGCCGGAACAGGGATACTGAAGCTTTCTTT; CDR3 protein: CASSRNRDTEAFF
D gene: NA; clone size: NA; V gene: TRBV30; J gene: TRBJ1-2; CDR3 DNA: TGTGCCTGGAGGGCGACAGCCAACTATGGCTACACCTTC; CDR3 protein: CAWRATANYGYTF
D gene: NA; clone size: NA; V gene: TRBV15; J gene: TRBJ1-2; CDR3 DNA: TGTGCCACCACTTCCGTACAGGACTATGGCTACACCTTC; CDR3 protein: CATTSVQDYGYTF
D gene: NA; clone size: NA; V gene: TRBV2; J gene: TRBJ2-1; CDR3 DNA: TGTGCCAGCAGGACCCAGGGGAATGAGCAGTTCTTC; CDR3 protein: CASRTQGNEQFF
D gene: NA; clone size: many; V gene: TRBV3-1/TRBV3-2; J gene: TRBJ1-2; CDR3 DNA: TGTGCCAGCAGCCTAGCTGCCTATGGCTACACCTTC; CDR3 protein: CASSLAAYGYTF
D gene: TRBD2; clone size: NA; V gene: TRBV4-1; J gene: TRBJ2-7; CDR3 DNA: TGCGCCAGCAGCCAAGAGGAACTAGCGGGATTAAACGAGCAGTACTTC; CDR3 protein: CASSQEELAGLNEQYF
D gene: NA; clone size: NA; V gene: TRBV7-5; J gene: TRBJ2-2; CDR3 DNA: TGTGTCAGAAGCTTAAGGGTACGACAGGGGGCAACCGGGGAGCTGTTTTTT; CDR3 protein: CVRSLRVRQGATGELFF
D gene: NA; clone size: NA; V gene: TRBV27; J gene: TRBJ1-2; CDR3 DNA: TGTGCCAGCAGCCCTAGGGGGTCTAACTATGGCTACACCTTC; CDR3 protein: CASSPRGSNYGYTF
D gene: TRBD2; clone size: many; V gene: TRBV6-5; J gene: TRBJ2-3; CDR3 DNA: TGTGCCAGCAGCCTAGCGGAGAGCACAGATACGCAGTATTTT; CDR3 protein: CASSLAESTDTQYF
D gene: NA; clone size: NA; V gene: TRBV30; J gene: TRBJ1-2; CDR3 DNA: TGTGCCTGGACGGACGGGGGGAGGTATGGCTACACCTTC; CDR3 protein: CAWTDGGRYGYTF
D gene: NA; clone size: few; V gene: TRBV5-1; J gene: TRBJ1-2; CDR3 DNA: TGCGCCAGCTCCCCCCCCGGACTGCATTATGGCTACACCTTC; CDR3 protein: CASSPPGLHYGYTF
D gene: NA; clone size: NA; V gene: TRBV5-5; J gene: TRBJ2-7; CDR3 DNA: TGTGCCAGCAGCTTTGGTTCCCGGGACACCGCCTACGAGCAGTACTTC; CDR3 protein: CASSFGSRDTAYEQYF
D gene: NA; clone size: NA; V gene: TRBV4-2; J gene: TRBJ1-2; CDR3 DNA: TGTGCCAGCAGCCGGGACACGTCCTATGGCTACACCTTC; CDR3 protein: CASSRDTSYGYTF
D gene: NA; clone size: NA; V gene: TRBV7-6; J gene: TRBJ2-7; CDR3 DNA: TGTGCCAGCAGCTTAGGTAGCGGACCATCCTACGAGCAGTACTTC; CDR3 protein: CASSLGSGPSYEQYF
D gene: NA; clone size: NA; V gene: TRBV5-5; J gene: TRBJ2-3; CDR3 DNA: TGTGCCAGCAGCTTGGTTCGTAGCACAGATACGCAGTATTTT; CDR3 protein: CASSLVRSTDTQYF
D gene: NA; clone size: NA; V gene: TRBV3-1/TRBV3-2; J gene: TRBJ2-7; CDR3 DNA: TGTGCCAGCAGCCAAGATCTCGGGGGTTCCTCCTACGAGCAGTACTTC; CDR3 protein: CASSQDLGGSSYEQYF
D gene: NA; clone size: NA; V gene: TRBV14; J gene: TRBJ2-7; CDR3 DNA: TGTGCCAGCAGCCAAGCTCTTATGGCGGAAAAGTACTTC; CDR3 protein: CASSQALMAEKYF
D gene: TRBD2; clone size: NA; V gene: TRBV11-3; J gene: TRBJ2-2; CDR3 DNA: TGTGCCAGCAGCCCCGGACTAGTGGGTTCCGGGGAGCTGTTTTTT; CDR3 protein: CASSPGLVGSGELFF
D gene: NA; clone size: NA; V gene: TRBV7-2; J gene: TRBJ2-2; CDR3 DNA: TGTGCCAGCAGCTTAAGGATTGCACAGACCGGGGAGCTGTTTTTT; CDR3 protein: CASSLRIAQTGELFF
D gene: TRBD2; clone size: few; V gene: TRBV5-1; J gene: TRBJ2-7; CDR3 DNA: TGCGCCAGCAGCCGGGGGACTAGCGACTCCTACGAGCAGTACTTC; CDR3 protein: CASSRGTSDSYEQYF
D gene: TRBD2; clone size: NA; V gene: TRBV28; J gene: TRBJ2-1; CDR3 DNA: TGTGCCAGCAATGAAGCGGGAGGGCAATACAATGAGCAGTTCTTC; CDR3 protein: CASNEAGGQYNEQFF
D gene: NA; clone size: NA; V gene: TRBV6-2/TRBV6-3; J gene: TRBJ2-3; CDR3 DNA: TGTGCCAGCAGTTACGGGGAGAGCACAGATACGCAGTATTTT; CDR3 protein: CASSYGESTDTQYF
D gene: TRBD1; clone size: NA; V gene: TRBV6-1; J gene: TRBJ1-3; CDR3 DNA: TGTGCCAGCAGTGTGACAGGGGGTTCCTTTGGAAACACCATATATTTT; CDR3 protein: CASSVTGGSFGNTIYF
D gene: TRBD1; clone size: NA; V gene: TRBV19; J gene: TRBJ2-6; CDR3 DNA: TGTGCCAGCCAGGCCGGGACAGGGAGATCTGGGGCCAACGTCCTGACTTTC; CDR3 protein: CASQAGTGRSGANVLTF
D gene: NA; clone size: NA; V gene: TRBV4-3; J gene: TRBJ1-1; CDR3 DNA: TGCGCCAGCAGCCAACGGGGAGGGACTGAAGCTTTCTTT; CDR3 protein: CASSQRGGTEAFF
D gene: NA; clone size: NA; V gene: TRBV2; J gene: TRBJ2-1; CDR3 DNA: TGTGCCAGCAGCCCAGGGTTCCTGGGAAAAAATGAGCAGTTCTTC; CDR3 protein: CASSPGFLGKNEQFF
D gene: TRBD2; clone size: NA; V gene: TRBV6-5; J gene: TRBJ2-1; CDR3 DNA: TGTGCCAGCAGTACCGGGACTAGCAGCTACAATGAGCAGTTCTTC; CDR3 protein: CASSTGTSSYNEQFF
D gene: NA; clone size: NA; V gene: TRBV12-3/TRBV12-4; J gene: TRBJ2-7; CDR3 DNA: TGTGCCAGCAGTTTAGCAGGGGCCTACGAGCAGTACTTC; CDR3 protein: CASSLAGAYEQYF
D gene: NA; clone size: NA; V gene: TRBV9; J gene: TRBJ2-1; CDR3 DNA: TGTGCCAGCAGCGCCGACGGGAGCTCCTACAATGAGCAGTTCTTC; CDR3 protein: CASSADGSSYNEQFF
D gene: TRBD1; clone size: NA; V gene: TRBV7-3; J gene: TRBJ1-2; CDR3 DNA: TGTGCCAGCAGCGGCGGGACAGGGGATAACTATGGCTACACCTTC; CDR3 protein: CASSGGTGDNYGYTF
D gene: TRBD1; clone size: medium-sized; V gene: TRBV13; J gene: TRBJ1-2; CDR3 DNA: TGTGCCAGCAGCTGGAGAGGGACAGGGGCCTATGGCTACACCTTC; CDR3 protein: CASSWRGTGAYGYTF
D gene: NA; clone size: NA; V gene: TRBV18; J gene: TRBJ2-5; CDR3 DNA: TGTGCCAGCTCACGGAGGGGCGTGGAAGAGACCCAGTACTTC; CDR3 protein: CASSRRGVEETQYF
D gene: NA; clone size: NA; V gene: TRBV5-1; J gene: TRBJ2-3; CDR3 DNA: TGCGCCAGCAGCTTGCGACAGGCCCGAGATACGCAGTATTTT; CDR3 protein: CASSLRQARDTQYF
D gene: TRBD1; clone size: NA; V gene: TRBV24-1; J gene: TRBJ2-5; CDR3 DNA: TGTGCCACCAGTGGGACAGGGGGCCCGGGGGAGACCCAGTACTTC; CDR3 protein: CATSGTGGPGETQYF
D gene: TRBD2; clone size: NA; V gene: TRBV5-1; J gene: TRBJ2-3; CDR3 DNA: TGCGCCAGCAGCCCAGTACTAGCGGGGGGCCGAGATACGCAGTATTTT; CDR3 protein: CASSPVLAGGRDTQYF
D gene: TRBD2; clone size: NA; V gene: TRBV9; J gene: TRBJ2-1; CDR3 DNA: TGTGCCAGCAGCCCAACTAGCGGGGGGAGCTCCTACAATGAGCAGTTCTTC; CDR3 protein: CASSPTSGGSSYNEQFF
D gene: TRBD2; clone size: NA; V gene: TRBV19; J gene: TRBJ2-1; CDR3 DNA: TGTGCCAGTACCCCCCTAGCGGGAGGGCTTTCCATACGGCCGGCGGTCGGTGAGCAGTTCTTC; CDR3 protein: CASTPLAGGLSIRPAVGEQFF
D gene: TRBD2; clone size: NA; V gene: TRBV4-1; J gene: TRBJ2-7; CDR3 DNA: TGCGCCAGCAGCCAAAAGACTAGCGGGGGCTACGAGCAGTACTTC; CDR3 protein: CASSQKTSGGYEQYF
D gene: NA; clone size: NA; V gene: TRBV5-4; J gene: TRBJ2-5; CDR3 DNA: TGTGCCAGCAGCCCACAGGCAGGGCTTCGGGAGACCCAGTACTTC; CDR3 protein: CASSPQAGLRETQYF
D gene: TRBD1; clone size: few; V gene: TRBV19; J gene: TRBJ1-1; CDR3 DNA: TGTGCCAGTACAAGCAACAGGGGGAACACTGAAGCTTTCTTT; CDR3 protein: CASTSNRGNTEAFF
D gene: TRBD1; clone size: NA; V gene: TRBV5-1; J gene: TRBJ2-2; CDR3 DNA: TGCGCCAGCAGCCCTGGGACAGAGATTAACACCGGGGAGCTGTTTTTT; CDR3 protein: CASSPGTEINTGELFF
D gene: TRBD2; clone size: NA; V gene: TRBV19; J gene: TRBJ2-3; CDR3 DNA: TGTGCCAGTAGTATGTACCGACTAGCGGGAGGGTTCGATACGCAGTATTTT; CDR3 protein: CASSMYRLAGGFDTQYF
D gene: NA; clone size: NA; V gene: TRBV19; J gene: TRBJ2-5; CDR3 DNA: TGTGCCAGTAGTGGGGACACCCAAGAGACCCAGTACTTC; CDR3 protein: CASSGDTQETQYF
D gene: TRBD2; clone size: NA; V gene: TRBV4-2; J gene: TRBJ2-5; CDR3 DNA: TGTGCCAGCAGCCAAGTCCTTTCCGGGGGGGCCGGCTATGAGACCCAGTACTTC; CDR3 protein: CASSQVLSGGAGYETQYF
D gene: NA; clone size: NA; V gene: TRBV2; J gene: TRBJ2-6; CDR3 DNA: TGTGCCAGCGCGGGGTCTGGGGCCAACGTCCTGACTTTC; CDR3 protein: CASAGSGANVLTF
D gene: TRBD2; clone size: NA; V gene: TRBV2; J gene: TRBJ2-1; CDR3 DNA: TGTGCCAGAGAAACTAGCGGGAGAAATGAGCAGTTCTTC; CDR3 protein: CARETSGRNEQFF
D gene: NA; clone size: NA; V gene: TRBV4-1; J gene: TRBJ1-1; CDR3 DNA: TGCGCCAGCAGCCAAGTACAAAGTGGCACTGAAGCTTTCTTT; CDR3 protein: CASSQVQSGTEAFF
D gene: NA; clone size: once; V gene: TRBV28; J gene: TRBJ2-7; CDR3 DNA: TGTGCCAGCAGTCCCCACATTCGGCGGCAAACCTACGAGCAGTACTTC; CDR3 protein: CASSPHIRRQTYEQYF
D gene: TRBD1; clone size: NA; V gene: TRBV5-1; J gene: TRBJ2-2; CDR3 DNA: TGCGCCAGCAGCTTAAGGGGGCCGAGCACCGGGGAGCTGTTTTTT; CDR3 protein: CASSLRGPSTGELFF
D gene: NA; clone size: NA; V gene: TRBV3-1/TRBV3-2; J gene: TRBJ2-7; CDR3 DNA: TGTGCCAGCAGCCGAGGCGGAGACAGCTACTACGAGCAGTACTTC; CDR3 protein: CASSRGGDSYYEQYF